A single count supports the clone carrying this TCR beta chain. With 60 Vbeta and 13 Jbeta primers, the PCR was carried out. The data were produced by immunoSEQ multiplex PCR, yet TCRdb's version contains in-frame clones alone and is incomplete. The sample contains more than 100,000 clones, 60% to 70% of which appear only once. CDR1 is SNHLY and CDR2 is FYNNEI in the germline V gene. V was pared by 0 bases and J by 1 base, with 7 bases of the junction left unmatched. The CDR3 is made up of 17 amino acids. The entry originates in a study of cytomegalovirus exposure and HLA in healthy donors. This TCR derives from a woman in her forties or fifties in good health and CMV-seronegative. This rearrangement joins TRBV2 to TRBJ2-5; 8 bases match TRBD2. Sequencing input: PBMCs. CDR3 region: CASSEAVGGAIQETQYF. The CDR3 coding sequence is TGTGCCAGCAGTGAAGCTGTCGGGGGGGCCATCCAAGAGACCCAGTACTTC.